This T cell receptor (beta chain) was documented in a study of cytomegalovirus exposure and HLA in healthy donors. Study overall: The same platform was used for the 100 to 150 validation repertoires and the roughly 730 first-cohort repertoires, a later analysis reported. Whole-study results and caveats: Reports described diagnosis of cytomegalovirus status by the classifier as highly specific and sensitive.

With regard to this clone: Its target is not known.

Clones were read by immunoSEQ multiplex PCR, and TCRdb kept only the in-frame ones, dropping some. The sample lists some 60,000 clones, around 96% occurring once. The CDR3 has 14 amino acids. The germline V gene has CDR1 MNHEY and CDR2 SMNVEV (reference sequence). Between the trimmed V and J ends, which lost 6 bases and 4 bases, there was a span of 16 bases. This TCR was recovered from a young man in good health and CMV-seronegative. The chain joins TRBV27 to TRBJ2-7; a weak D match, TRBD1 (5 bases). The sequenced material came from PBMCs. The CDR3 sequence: CASSPDTFGYEQYF. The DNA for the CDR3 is TGTGCCAGCAGCCCGGACACCTTTGGATACGAGCAGTACTTC.